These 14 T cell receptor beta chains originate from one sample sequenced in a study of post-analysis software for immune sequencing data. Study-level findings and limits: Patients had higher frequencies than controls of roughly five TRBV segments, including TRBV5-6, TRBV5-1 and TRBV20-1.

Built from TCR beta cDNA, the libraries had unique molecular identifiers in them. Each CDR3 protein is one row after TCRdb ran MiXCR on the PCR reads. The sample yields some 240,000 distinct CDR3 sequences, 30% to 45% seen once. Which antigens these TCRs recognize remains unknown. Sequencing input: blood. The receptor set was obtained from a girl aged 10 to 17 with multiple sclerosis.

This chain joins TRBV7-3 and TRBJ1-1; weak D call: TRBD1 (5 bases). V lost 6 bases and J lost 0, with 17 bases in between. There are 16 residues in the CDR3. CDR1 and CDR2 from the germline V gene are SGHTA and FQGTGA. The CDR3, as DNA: TGTGCCAGCAGTCTCGGGGGGAATAGGATGAACACTGAAGCTTTCTTT. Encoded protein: CASSLGGNRMNTEAFF.

The CDR3 reads CASSSWDSRSGANVLTF. The CDR3 nucleotides are TGCGCCAGCAGCTCCTGGGACAGCCGCTCTGGGGCCAACGTCCTGACTTTC. The V call is TRBV5-1, the J call TRBJ2-6; 7 bases map to TRBD1. The germline V gene has CDR1 SGHRS and CDR2 YFSETQ. Unmatched junction bases numbered 6, after V lost 3 bases and J lost 0 bases. This CDR3 spans 17 amino acids. The whole variable domain, filled in from reference TRBV5-1 and TRBJ2-6, reads KAGVTQTPRYLIKTRGQQVTLSCSPISGHRSVSWYQQTPGQGLQFLFEYFSETQRNKGNFPGRFSGRQFSNSRSEMNVSTLELGDSALYLCASSSWDSRSGANVLTFGAGSRLTVL.

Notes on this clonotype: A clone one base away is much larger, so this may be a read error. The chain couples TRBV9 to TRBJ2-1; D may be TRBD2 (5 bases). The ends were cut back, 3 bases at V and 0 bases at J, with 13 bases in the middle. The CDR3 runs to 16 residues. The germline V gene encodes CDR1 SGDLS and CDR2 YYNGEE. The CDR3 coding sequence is TGTGCCAGCAGCGGGGGAGTAGTGGGCTCCTACAATGAGCAGTTCTTC. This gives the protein CASSGGVVGSYNEQFF.

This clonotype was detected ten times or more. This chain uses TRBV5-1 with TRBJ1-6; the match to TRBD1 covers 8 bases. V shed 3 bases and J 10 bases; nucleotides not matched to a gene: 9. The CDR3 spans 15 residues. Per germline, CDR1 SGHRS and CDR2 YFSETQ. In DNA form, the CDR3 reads TGCGCCAGCAGCTCCGGACAGGGAAGGGACTCACCCCTCCACTTT. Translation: CASSSGQGRDSPLHF.

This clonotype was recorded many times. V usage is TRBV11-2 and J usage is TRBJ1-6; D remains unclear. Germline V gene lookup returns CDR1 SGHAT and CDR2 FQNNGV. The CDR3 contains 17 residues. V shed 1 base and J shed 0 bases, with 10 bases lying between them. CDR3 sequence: CASSLVAPSSYNSPLHF. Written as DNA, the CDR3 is TGTGCCAGCAGCTTAGTCGCACCGAGCTCCTATAATTCACCCCTCCACTTT.

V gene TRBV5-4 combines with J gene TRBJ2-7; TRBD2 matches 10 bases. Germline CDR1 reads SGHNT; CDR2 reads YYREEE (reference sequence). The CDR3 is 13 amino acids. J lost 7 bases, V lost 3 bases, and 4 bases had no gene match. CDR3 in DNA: TGTGCCAGCAGCTCGGGACTAGCGAGAGAGCAGTACTTC. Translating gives CASSSGLAREQYF.

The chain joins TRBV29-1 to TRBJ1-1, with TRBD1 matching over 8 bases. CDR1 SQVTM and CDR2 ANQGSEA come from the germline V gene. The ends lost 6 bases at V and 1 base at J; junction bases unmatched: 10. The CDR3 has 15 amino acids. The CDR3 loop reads CSVQGTGTGNTEAFF. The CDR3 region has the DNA TGCAGCGTCCAGGGAACCGGGACAGGGAACACTGAAGCTTTCTTT.

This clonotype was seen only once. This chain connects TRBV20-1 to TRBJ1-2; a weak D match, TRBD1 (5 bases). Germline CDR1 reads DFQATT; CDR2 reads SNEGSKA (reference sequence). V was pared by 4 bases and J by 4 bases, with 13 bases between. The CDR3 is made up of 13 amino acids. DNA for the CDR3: TGCAGTGCTACCCGGGACGGACTCTATGGCTACACCTTC. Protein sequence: CSATRDGLYGYTF.

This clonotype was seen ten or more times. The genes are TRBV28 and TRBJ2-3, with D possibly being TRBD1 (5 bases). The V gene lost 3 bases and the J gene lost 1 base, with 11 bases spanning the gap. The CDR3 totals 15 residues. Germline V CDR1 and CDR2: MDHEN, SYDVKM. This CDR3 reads CASSLAGRGTDTQYF. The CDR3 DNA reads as TGTGCCAGCAGTTTGGCAGGGCGTGGCACAGATACGCAGTATTTT.

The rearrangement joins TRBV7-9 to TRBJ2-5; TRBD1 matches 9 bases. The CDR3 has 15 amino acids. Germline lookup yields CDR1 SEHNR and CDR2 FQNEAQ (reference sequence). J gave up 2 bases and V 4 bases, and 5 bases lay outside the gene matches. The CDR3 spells CASSSGQGPQETQYF. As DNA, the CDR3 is TGTGCCAGCAGCTCCGGACAGGGGCCACAAGAGACCCAGTACTTC.

The CDR3 is CASSQIGTEAFF. The CDR3 DNA is TGTGCCAGCAGCCAAATTGGGACTGAAGCTTTCTTT. The chain carries TRBV14 and TRBJ1-1; D gene unclear. The V end was cut by 2 bases, the J end by 5 bases, with 6 bases between. Germline CDR1 SGHDN, CDR2 FVKESK. The CDR3 is 12 amino acids.

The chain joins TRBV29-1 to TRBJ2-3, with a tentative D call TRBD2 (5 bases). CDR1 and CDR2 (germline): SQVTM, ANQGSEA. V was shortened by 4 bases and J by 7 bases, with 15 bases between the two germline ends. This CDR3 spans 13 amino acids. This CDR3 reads CSVVRDYTHTQYF. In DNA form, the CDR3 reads TGCAGCGTTGTACGTGACTATACACATACGCAGTATTTT.

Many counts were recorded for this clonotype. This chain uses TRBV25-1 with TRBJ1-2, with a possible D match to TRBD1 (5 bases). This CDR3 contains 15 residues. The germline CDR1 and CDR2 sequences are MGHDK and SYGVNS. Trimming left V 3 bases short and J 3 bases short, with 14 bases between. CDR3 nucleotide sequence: TGTGCCAGCAGTGAGCTGGGGGTTGGGGACTATGGCTACACCTTC. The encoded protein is CASSELGVGDYGYTF.

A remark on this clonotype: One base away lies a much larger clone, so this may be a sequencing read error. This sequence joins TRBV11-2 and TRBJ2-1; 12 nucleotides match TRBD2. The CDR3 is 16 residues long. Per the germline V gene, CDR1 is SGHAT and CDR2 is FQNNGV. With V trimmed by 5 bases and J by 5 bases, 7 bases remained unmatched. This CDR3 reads CASSVLAGGLDNEQFF. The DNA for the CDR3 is TGTGCCAGCAGCGTACTAGCGGGGGGCCTTGACAATGAGCAGTTCTTC.